These 24 T cell receptor beta chains share one sample of origin, sequenced in a study of blood T cells in healthy people across ages. Alongside a J-beta primer mix, a sample-barcoded 5' primer served in a second PCR lasting 7 to 11 cycles. In TCRdb, the 5' RACE reads were re-called with MiXCR into one record per CDR3 protein. The table records fewer than 1 million distinct CDR3 sequences, approximately 44% of them present only once. The sequencing sample was made of blood. The receptors were sampled from a man aged 60 to 75 in good health.

In its sample, this clonotype was seen a few times. The chain joins TRBV21-1 to TRBJ1-2; the table names TRBD1, a call not compared with the DNA. TRBV21-1 is shown as a pseudogene. This CDR3 is built from 17 residues. The DNA for the CDR3 is TGTGCCAGCAGCAAATACGGAACAGGGGGGTTGGAGTATGGCTACACCTTC. It translates to CASSKYGTGGLEYGYTF.

This clonotype was recorded many times. The chain links TRBV20-1 to TRBJ2-7, with unresolved D. V was shortened by 1 base and J by 5 bases, with 9 bases between the two germline ends. The CDR3 length is 12 residues. Germline V gene data show CDR1 as DFQATT and CDR2 as SNEGSKA (reference sequence). CDR3 sequence (DNA): TGCAGTGCTAGAGGGCAGGCCAACGAGCAGTACTTC. Translation gives CSARGQANEQYF.

This clonotype was observed a handful of times. The chain links TRBV7-2 to TRBJ1-2; D not resolved. Germline CDR1 and CDR2: SGHTA and FQGNSA. This CDR3 contains 13 residues. V was clipped by 1 base and J by 4 bases, with 7 bases between them. The CDR3 sequence is CASSLEAAYGYTF. DNA for the CDR3: TGTGCCAGCAGCTTAGAAGCAGCCTATGGCTACACCTTC. Full variable domain (rest looked up from reference TRBV7-2 and TRBJ1-2): GAGVSQSPSNKVTEKGKDVELRCDPISGHTALYWYRQSLGQGLEFLIYFQGNSAPDKSGLPSDRFSAERTGGSVSTLTIQRTQQEDSAVYLCASSLEAAYGYTFGSGTRLTVV.

This clonotype was counted ten times or more. This may be a read error, as it is one base from a much larger clone. The V gene is TRBV7-9, the J gene TRBJ2-1; D is possibly TRBD2 (7 bases). Trimming pared 5 bases from V and 3 bases from J, leaving 14 bases between. The CDR3 spans 15 residues. Germline assignment: CDR1 SEHNR and CDR2 FQNEAQ (reference sequence). CDR3 sequence: CASSRAGANYNEQFF. CDR3 bases: TGTGCCAGCAGCCGCGCGGGGGCCAACTACAATGAGCAGTTCTTC.

The rearrangement uses TRBV29-1 and TRBJ2-1; D possibly uses TRBD1 or TRBD2 (5 bases each). Trimming cost V 7 bases and J 0 bases, with 16 bases left between them. Germline V gene sequence: CDR1 SQVTM, CDR2 ANQGSEA. CDR3 length equals 15 residues. Written as DNA, the CDR3 is TGCAGCGCTGACGGGGCTGCAAGCTCCTACAATGAGCAGTTCTTC. This sequence encodes CSADGAASSYNEQFF.

This clonotype was observed a few times. The rearrangement links TRBV2 to TRBJ2-6, with D possibly TRBD1 on 5 matching bases. The CDR3 spans 13 residues. Between the trimmed V and J ends, which lost 10 bases and 9 bases, there was a span of 16 bases. Looked up from germline, CDR1 is SNHLY and CDR2 is FYNNEI. This CDR3 reads CANRRQSNNVLTF. CDR3 nucleotides: TGTGCCAACCGACGACAGAGCAACAACGTCCTGACTTTC.

The chain uses TRBV2 and TRBJ1-4; 9 bases agree with TRBD1. Germline values: CDR1 SNHLY, CDR2 FYNNEI. The CDR3 loop spans 14 amino acids. The V segment lost 6 bases and the J segment 6 bases; nucleotides outside the gene matches: 5. Written as DNA, the CDR3 is TGTGCCAGCAGCTCGGGACAGGGTGATGAAAAACTGTTTTTT. Translating gives CASSSGQGDEKLFF.

The count of this clonotype is one. The V gene is TRBV30, the J gene TRBJ1-2; 7 positions agree with TRBD1. The V and J ends lost 5 bases and 2 bases, in that order; junction bases with no gene match: 8. The length of the CDR3 is 14 residues. CDR1 and CDR2 (germline): GTSNPN, SVGIG (reference sequence). The CDR3 loop reads CAWEKTTGNYGYTF. CDR3 nucleotides: TGTGCCTGGGAAAAGACGACAGGGAACTATGGCTACACCTTC.

V and J are TRBV3-1 and TRBJ1-4, with 9 bases lining up with TRBD1. CDR3 length equals 15 residues. The V gene end was trimmed by 2 bases and the J gene end by 4 bases; junction bases not matched to a gene: 2. The germline V gene has CDR1 LGHDT and CDR2 YNNKEL (reference sequence). CDR3 coding DNA: TGTGCCAGCAGCCAACCGACAGGGGGTAATGAAAAACTGTTTTTT. It encodes CASSQPTGGNEKLFF.

The chain has TRBV30 and TRBJ2-7; 9 nucleotides line up with TRBD1. Germline CDR1 reads GTSNPN; CDR2 reads SVGIG (reference sequence). The CDR3 totals 12 residues. V lost 5 bases and J lost 12; bases outside the gene matches: 11. CDR3 DNA sequence: TGTGCCTGGGGGAGGGACAGGGATCCCGCGTACTTC. It is translated as CAWGRDRDPAYF.

A few counts support this clonotype. In DNA form, the CDR3 reads TGTGCCAGCAGTTTGTCGGGACCTTCCTACGAGCAGTACTTC. Its protein is CASSLSGPSYEQYF. The rearrangement links TRBV28 to TRBJ2-7, with D perhaps matching TRBD1 or TRBD2 (5 bases each). Looked up from germline, CDR1 is MDHEN and CDR2 is SYDVKM. Trimming shortened V by 3 bases and J by 1 base, and 10 bases separated the two germline ends. This CDR3 is built from 14 residues.

The chain couples TRBV5-6 to TRBJ2-7; D possibly matches TRBD1 or TRBD2 (5 bases each). The CDR3 runs 18 residues. The V end was cut by 0 bases, the J end by 4 bases, with 23 bases between. The germline CDR1 and CDR2 sequences are SGHDT and YYEEEE. The DNA of the CDR3 is TGTGCCAGCAGCTTGGATGGGCCAGCCCCCCGGGGCTATTACGAGCAGTACTTC. Its translation: CASSLDGPAPRGYYEQYF.

V and J are TRBV6-1 and TRBJ2-3, with D uncertain. The germline CDR1 and CDR2 sequences are MNHNS and SASEGT. Trimming cost V 6 bases and J 0 bases, with 19 bases left between them. The CDR3 has 17 residues. For the CDR3, the DNA is TGTGCCAGCAGCCTCAGATCGGGCAGGTCGAGCACAGATACGCAGTATTTT. Encoded protein: CASSLRSGRSSTDTQYF.

This clonotype was observed a few times. V is TRBV7-3 and J is TRBJ2-7, with D possibly TRBD2 on 7 matching bases. V lost 1 base and J lost 3, with 16 bases in between. This CDR3 comprises 16 residues. CDR1 is SGHTA, CDR2 FQGTGA, per germline. The DNA for the CDR3 is TGTGCCAGCAGCTTAAAAGGGGGGGACACCTACTACGAGCAGTACTTC. Translation: CASSLKGGDTYYEQYF.

This clonotype occurred a few times. J is TRBJ1-1 and V is TRBV5-5; D gene ambiguous. The CDR3 length is 15 residues. V lost 4 bases, J lost 5 bases, and 18 bases lay in between. Looked up from germline, CDR1 is SGHKS and CDR2 is YYEKEE (reference sequence). The CDR3 bases are TGTGCCAGCAGCCTGGGGAGTCACCCCGGGACTGAAGCTTTCTTT. As protein: CASSLGSHPGTEAFF. The variable domain in full, with the rest retrieved from reference TRBV5-5 and TRBJ1-1, is DAGVTQSPTHLIKTRGQQVTLRCSPISGHKSVSWYQQVLGQGPQFIFQYYEKEERGRGNFPDRFSARQFPNYSSELNVNALLLGDSALYLCASSLGSHPGTEAFFGQGTRLTVV.

The chain joins TRBV20-1 to TRBJ2-1; 10 bases fit TRBD2. The CDR3 sequence is 16 residues long. J was trimmed by 3 bases and V by 5 bases; bases with no gene match: 10. Looked up from germline, CDR1 is DFQATT and CDR2 is SNEGSKA (reference sequence). CDR3: CSASSTSGGVYNEQFF. CDR3 sequence (DNA): TGCAGTGCTTCCTCGACGAGCGGGGGGGTCTACAATGAGCAGTTCTTC.

The chain uses TRBV28 and TRBJ2-1; D may be TRBD1 (5 bases). The CDR3 has 15 residues. V gave up 3 bases and J gave up 6 bases, with 15 bases separating them. CDR1 is MDHEN, CDR2 SYDVKM, per germline. Here the CDR3 DNA reads TGTGCCAGCAGTTTCAGGGTAATGGTCGGCAATGAGCAGTTCTTC. Translated, it gives CASSFRVMVGNEQFF.

V and J are TRBV20-1 and TRBJ1-1; the D gene is possibly TRBD1 (5 bases). The CDR3 runs to 14 residues. V shed 1 base and J shed 2 bases, with 11 bases lying between them. CDR1 DFQATT and CDR2 SNEGSKA come from the germline V gene (reference sequence). CDR3 sequence (DNA): TGCAGTGCTAGAGTGGACACCTCAAACACTGAAGCTTTCTTT. Translating it yields CSARVDTSNTEAFF.

Regarding this clonotype: A much larger clonotype is one base distant, so this may be a read error. The J gene is TRBJ2-6, the V gene TRBV29-1; D is uncertain. Germline values: CDR1 SQVTM, CDR2 ANQGSEA. The CDR3 loop spans 17 amino acids. The CDR3 spells CSAETWDGSSGANVLTF. In DNA, the CDR3 is TGCAGCGCTGAAACCTGGGATGGGTCCTCTGGGGCCAACGTCCTGACTTTC.

This clonotype was picked up a small number of times. The genes are TRBV20-1 and TRBJ2-7; D is ambiguous. CDR1 is DFQATT and CDR2 is SNEGSKA in the germline V gene (reference sequence). CDR3 length equals 14 residues. V dropped 0 bases and J dropped 3 bases, with 12 bases sitting between them. CDR3 in DNA: TGCAGTGCTAGAGATTTTGACGGATACTACGAGCAGTACTTC. It yields the protein CSARDFDGYYEQYF.

This sequence joins TRBV5-4 and TRBJ2-5; no clear D gene. The ends were cut back, 0 bases at V and 2 bases at J, with 8 bases in the middle. Germline lookup yields CDR1 SGHNT and CDR2 YYREEE (reference sequence). This CDR3 has 14 amino acids. CDR3 amino acids: CASSLETAQETQYF. The DNA of the CDR3 is TGTGCCAGCAGCTTGGAGACGGCGCAAGAGACCCAGTACTTC.

This clonotype was counted between two and nine times. CDR3 amino acids: CASSWGKGYEQYF. DNA for the CDR3: TGTGCCAGCAGTTGGGGCAAAGGATACGAGCAGTACTTC. The chain couples TRBV28 to TRBJ2-7, with D possibly TRBD1 on 5 matching bases. The CDR3 covers 13 residues. In germline, CDR1 is MDHEN, CDR2 SYDVKM. V was trimmed by 4 bases and J by 4 bases, leaving 11 bases between them.

This chain connects TRBV2 to TRBJ2-7, with 9 bases matching TRBD2. With V trimmed by 3 bases and J by 4 bases, 4 bases remained unmatched. Looked up from germline, CDR1 is SNHLY and CDR2 is FYNNEI. This CDR3 has 14 residues. The DNA for the CDR3 is TGTGCCAGCAGTGACGGGACTAGCCTTTACGAGCAGTACTTC. Translating gives CASSDGTSLYEQYF.

This clonotype has a handful of counts. The J gene is TRBJ1-2, the V gene TRBV7-9; unclear D gene. The CDR3 length is 16 residues. With 2 bases removed from V and 5 bases from J, the gap between germline ends came to 18 bases. The germline gives CDR1 SEHNR, CDR2 FQNEAQ (reference sequence). CDR3 in DNA: TGTGCCAGCAGCTTACCGTCATCGGAGGGTGGGTATGGCTACACCTTC. Its translation is CASSLPSSEGGYGYTF. Looking up the rest from reference TRBV7-9 and TRBJ1-2 gives the full variable domain: DTGVSQNPRHKITKRGQNVTFRCDPISEHNRLYWYRQTLGQGPEFLTYFQNEAQLEKSRLLSDRFSAERPKGSFSTLEIQRTEQGDSAMYLCASSLPSSEGGYGYTFGSGTRLTVV.